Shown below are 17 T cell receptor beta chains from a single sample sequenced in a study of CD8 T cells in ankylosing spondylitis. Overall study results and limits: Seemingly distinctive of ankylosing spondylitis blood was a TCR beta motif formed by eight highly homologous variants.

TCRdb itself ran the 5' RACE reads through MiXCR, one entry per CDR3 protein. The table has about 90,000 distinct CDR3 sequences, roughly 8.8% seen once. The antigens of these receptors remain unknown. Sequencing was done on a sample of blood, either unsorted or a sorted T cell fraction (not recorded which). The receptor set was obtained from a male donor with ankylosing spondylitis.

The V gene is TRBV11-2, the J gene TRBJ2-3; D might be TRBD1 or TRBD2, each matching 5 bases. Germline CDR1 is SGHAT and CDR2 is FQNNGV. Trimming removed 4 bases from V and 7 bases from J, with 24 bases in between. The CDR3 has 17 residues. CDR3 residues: CASSYNWDPSRGYTQYF. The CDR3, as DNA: TGTGCCAGCAGCTATAACTGGGACCCTAGCCGGGGCTATACGCAGTATTTT.

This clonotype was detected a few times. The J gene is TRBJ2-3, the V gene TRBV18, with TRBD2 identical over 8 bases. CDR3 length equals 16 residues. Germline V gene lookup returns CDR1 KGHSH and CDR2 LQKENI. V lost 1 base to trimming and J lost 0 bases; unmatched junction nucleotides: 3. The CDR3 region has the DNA TGTGCCAGCTCACCACAACTAGCGGAGAGCACAGATACGCAGTATTTT. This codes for CASSPQLAESTDTQYF.

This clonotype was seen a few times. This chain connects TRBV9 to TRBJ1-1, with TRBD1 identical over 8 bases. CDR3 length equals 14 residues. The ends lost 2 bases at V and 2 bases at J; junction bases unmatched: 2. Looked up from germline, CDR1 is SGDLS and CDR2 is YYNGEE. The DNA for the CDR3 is TGTGCCAGCAGCGTCGACAGGGGTAACACTGAAGCTTTCTTT. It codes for CASSVDRGNTEAFF.

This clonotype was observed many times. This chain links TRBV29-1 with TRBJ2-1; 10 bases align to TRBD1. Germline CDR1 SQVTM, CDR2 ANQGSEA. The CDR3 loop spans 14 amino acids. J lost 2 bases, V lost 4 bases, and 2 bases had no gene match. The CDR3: CSVGQGATYNEQFF. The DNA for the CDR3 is TGCAGCGTTGGACAGGGGGCTACCTACAATGAGCAGTTCTTC.

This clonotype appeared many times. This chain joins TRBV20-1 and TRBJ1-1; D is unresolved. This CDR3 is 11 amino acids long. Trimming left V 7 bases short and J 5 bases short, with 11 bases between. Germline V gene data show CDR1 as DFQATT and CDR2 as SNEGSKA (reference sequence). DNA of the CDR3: TGCAGTGGGCAGCTCCGAACTGAAGCTTTCTTT. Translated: CSGQLRTEAFF.

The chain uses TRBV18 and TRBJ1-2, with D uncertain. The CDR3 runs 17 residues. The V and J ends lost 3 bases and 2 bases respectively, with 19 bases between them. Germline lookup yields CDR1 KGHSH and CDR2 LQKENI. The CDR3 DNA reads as TGTGCCAGCTCACCGTCGGGGTCGGGGTCCACCAACTATGGCTACACCTTC. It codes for CASSPSGSGSTNYGYTF. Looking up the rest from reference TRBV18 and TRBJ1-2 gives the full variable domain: NAGVMQNPRHLVRRRGQEARLRCSPMKGHSHVYWYRQLPEEGLKFMVYLQKENIIDESGMPKERFSAEFPKEGPSILRIQQVVRGDSAAYFCASSPSGSGSTNYGYTFGSGTRLTVV.

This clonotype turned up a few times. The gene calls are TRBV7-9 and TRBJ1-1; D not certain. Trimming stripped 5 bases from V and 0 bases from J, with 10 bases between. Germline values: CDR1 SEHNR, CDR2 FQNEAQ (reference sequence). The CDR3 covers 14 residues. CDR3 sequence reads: CASSPLLLNTEAFF. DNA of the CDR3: TGTGCCAGCAGCCCCCTTCTTTTGAACACTGAAGCTTTCTTT.

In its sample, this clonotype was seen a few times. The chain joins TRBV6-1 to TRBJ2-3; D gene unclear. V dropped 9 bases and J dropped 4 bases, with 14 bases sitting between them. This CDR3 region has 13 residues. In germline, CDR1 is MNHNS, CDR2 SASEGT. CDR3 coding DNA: TGTGCCAGTACAAGGGCCGAAGCAGATACGCAGTATTTT. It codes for CASTRAEADTQYF.

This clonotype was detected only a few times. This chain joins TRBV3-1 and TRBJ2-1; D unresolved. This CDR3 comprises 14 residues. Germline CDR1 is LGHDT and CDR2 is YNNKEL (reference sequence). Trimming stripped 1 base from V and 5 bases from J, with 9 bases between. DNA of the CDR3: TGTGCCAGCAGCCAAGGGCCGGTTGACAATGAGCAGTTCTTC. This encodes CASSQGPVDNEQFF.

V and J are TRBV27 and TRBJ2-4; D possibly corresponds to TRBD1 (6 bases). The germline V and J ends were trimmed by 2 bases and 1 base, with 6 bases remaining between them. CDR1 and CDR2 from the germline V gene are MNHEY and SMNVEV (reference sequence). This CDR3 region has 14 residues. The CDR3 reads CASSLQGAKNIQYF. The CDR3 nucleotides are TGTGCCAGCAGTTTACAGGGGGCCAAAAACATTCAGTACTTC.

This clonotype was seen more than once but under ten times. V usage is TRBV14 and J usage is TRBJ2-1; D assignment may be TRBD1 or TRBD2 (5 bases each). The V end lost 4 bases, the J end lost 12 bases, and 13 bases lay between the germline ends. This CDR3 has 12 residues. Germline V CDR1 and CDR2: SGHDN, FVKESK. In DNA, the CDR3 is TGTGCCAGCAGCCCTACTCTCGGGACGCAGTTCTTC. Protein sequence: CASSPTLGTQFF.

In nucleotides, the CDR3 is TGTGCCAGCAGCTTAGTCGGTGCCTCCTGGGCTTTCTTT. It specifies CASSLVGASWAFF. The chain is built from TRBV11-2 and TRBJ1-1; D is uncertain. The CDR3 runs to 13 residues. Per the germline V gene, CDR1 is SGHAT and CDR2 is FQNNGV. V was shortened by 1 base and J by 11 bases, with 14 bases between the two germline ends.

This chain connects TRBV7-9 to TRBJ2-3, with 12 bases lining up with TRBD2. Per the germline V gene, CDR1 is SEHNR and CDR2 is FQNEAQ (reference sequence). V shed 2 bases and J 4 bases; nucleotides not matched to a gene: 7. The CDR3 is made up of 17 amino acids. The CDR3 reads CASSLLTSGRRADTQYF. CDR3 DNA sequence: TGTGCCAGCAGCTTACTAACTAGCGGGAGGAGGGCAGATACGCAGTATTTT.

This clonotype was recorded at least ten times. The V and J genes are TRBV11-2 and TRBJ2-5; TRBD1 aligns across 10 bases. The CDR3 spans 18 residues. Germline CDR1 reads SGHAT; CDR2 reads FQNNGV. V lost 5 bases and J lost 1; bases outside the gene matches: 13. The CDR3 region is CASSLVGGTGVFQETQYF. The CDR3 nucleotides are TGTGCCAGCAGCCTAGTAGGGGGGACAGGGGTTTTCCAAGAGACCCAGTACTTC.

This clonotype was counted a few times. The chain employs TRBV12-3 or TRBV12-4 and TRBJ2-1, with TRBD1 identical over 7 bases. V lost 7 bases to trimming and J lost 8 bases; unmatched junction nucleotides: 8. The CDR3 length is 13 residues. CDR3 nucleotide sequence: TGTGCCAGCAACAGGGGAGTTGGAGATGAGCAGTTCTTC. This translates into CASNRGVGDEQFF.

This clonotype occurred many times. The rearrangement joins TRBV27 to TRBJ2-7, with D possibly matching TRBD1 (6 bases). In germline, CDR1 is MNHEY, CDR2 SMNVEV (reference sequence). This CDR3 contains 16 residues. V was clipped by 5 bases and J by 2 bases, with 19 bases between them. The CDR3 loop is CASSPSAGTQTYEQYF. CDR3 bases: TGTGCCAGCAGTCCGTCGGCCGGGACACAAACCTACGAGCAGTACTTC.

This chain's CDR3 is CASSSMREGQYEQYF. Here the CDR3 DNA reads TGTGCCAGCAGCTCCATGCGGGAGGGCCAATACGAGCAGTACTTC. The chain couples TRBV7-9 to TRBJ2-7, with 9 bases aligning to TRBD2. V gave up 4 bases and J gave up 4 bases; unmatched junction bases: 8. The CDR3 is made up of 15 amino acids. Germline V gene lookup returns CDR1 SEHNR and CDR2 FQNEAQ (reference sequence).